One and the same sample provided the 18 T cell receptor beta chains below, sequenced in a study of blood T cell repertoires in COVID-19 (dated by TCRdb to the early 2020s). The receptor library was made with the immunoSEQ multiplex PCR assay. Sourced from immuneACCESS, this table was stored by TCRdb with only in-frame sequences that have V and J called. A share of the clones is absent; for the studies checked, an unresolved V gene accounts for under half, and the remainder has no known explanation. The sample includes 130,000 or so clones, with around three quarters observed a single time. The top ten constitute 16% of the sample. Input material: peripheral blood. These receptors were obtained from a man in his sixties with active or convalescent COVID-19.

The V call is TRBV7-2, the J call TRBJ2-4, with a weak D call TRBD2 (5 bases). Germline CDR1 SGHTA, CDR2 FQGNSA. Trimming removed 8 bases from V and 2 bases from J, with 10 bases in between. The CDR3 runs to 13 residues. The CDR3 DNA is TGTGCCAGCGGACCGGGGACCAAAAACATTCAGTACTTC. It translates to CASGPGTKNIQYF.

This clone is termed large. The genes are TRBV21-1 and TRBJ2-3; the table's D call, TRBD1, has no DNA check behind it. TRBV21-1 is shown as a pseudogene. There are 15 residues in the CDR3. CDR3 DNA: TGTGCCAGCAGCAAAGTGGGCTCGCTGGCAGATACGCAGTATTTT. It yields the protein CASSKVGSLADTQYF.

J is TRBJ1-4 and V is TRBV2; 9 nucleotides align to TRBD1. With V trimmed by 6 bases and J by 8 bases, 4 bases remained unmatched. Germline-derived CDR1 and CDR2 are SNHLY and FYNNEI. The CDR3 sequence is 13 residues long. CDR3 coding DNA: TGTGCCAGCAGAACCGACAGGGGGGAAAAACTGTTTTTT. Translated: CASRTDRGEKLFF.

The chain is built from TRBV6-5 and TRBJ1-2; 7 nucleotides agree with TRBD1. The CDR3 runs to 13 residues. V dropped 5 bases and J dropped 6; count of bases not matched to a gene: 6. CDR1 is MNHEY and CDR2 is SVGAGI in the germline V gene. Written as DNA, the CDR3 is TGTGCCAGCAGTCCCCTGACAGGGAATGGCTACACCTTC. This codes for CASSPLTGNGYTF.

This chain links TRBV3-1 (or the pseudogene TRBV3-2) with TRBJ1-3; 9 nucleotides align to TRBD1. This CDR3 spans 17 amino acids. V lost 0 bases to trimming and J lost 6 bases; unmatched junction nucleotides: 9. Germline V gene sequence: CDR1 LGHDT, CDR2 YNNKEL (reference sequence). CDR3 in DNA: TGTGCCAGCAGCCAAGATAGATGGGACAGGGATGAAAACACCATATATTTT. The encoded protein is CASSQDRWDRDENTIYF.

The chain's CDR3 is CASSLDRVNEQFF. The CDR3 nucleotides read TGTGCCAGCAGCCTGGACAGGGTAAATGAGCAGTTCTTC. This chain joins TRBV11-1 and TRBJ2-1; TRBD1 agrees at 8 bases. Germline values: CDR1 SGHAT, CDR2 FQDESV (reference sequence). The V and J ends lost 5 bases and 7 bases, in that order; junction bases with no gene match: 4. This CDR3 spans 13 amino acids. The full variable domain, completed using reference TRBV11-1 and TRBJ2-1, is EAEVAQSPRYKITEKSQAVAFWCDPISGHATLYWYRQILGQGPELLVQFQDESVVDDSQLPKDRFSAERLKGVDSTLKIQPAELGDSAMYLCASSLDRVNEQFFGPGTRLTVL.

V gene TRBV28 combines with J gene TRBJ2-1, with D maybe TRBD2 (5 bases). The CDR3 spans 14 residues. The V gene's germline CDR1 is MDHEN and CDR2 SYDVKM. V lost 6 bases and J 9 bases, leaving 18 bases between the germline ends. CDR3 sequence (DNA): TGTGCCAGCAGCCAGGCGGGCCCCCCTAGTGAGCAGTTCTTC. Its protein is CASSQAGPPSEQFF.

This chain connects TRBV18 to TRBJ2-7, with 7 bases identical to TRBD2. J was trimmed by 3 bases and V by 3 bases; bases with no gene match: 14. Germline V gene data show CDR1 as KGHSH and CDR2 as LQKENI. The CDR3 covers 17 residues. The CDR3, as DNA: TGTGCCAGCTCACCCTTTGGCTCCAGCGGGGCGAGCTACGAGCAGTACTTC. Its protein product is CASSPFGSSGASYEQYF.

A note on this clone: Other DNA sequences in the sample encode the same CDR3. The chain uses TRBV7-9 and TRBJ2-7; no clear D gene. Trimming removed 5 bases at V and 0 bases at J, with 5 bases between. Germline V lookup: CDR1 SEHNR, CDR2 FQNEAQ (reference sequence). The length of the CDR3 is 12 residues. The chain's CDR3 is CASSRSSYEQYF. CDR3 nucleotides: TGTGCCAGCAGCCGGTCCTCCTACGAGCAGTACTTC.

This sequence joins TRBV2 and TRBJ2-1; 8 bases match TRBD2. This CDR3 is 15 amino acids long. The germline gives CDR1 SNHLY, CDR2 FYNNEI. V lost 8 bases and J lost 4; bases outside the gene matches: 10. In DNA form, the CDR3 reads TGTGCCAGCCAGCTTACTAGCGGTATATACAATGAGCAGTTCTTC. It translates to CASQLTSGIYNEQFF.

V is TRBV27 and J is TRBJ2-2; 9 nucleotides agree with TRBD1. CDR1 and CDR2 from the germline V gene are MNHEY and SMNVEV (reference sequence). CDR3 length: 17 residues. Germline trimming cut 5 bases from V and 2 bases from J; bases unmatched to any gene: 9. This chain's CDR3 is CASSIHRGLPNTGELFF. CDR3 nucleotide sequence: TGTGCCAGCAGTATTCACAGGGGGCTACCTAACACCGGGGAGCTGTTTTTT.

The gene calls are TRBV5-1 and TRBJ1-3; D is perhaps TRBD1 (5 bases). The CDR3 loop spans 15 amino acids. The germline V and J ends were trimmed by 4 bases and 2 bases, with 13 bases remaining between them. CDR1 SGHRS and CDR2 YFSETQ come from the germline V gene. The CDR3 sequence is CASSGGVSTGNTIYF. The CDR3 DNA follows: TGCGCCAGCAGCGGAGGGGTTTCTACTGGAAACACCATATATTTT.

This clone was counted a single time. The chain couples TRBV4-1 to TRBJ2-3; 12 nucleotides align to TRBD2. This CDR3 region has 18 residues. The V gene's germline CDR1 is MGHRA and CDR2 YSYEKL. V dropped 0 bases and J dropped 2; count of bases not matched to a gene: 6. The CDR3, as DNA: TGCGCCAGCAGCCAAGACACGAGACTAGCGGGGGTCACAGATACGCAGTATTTT. Protein product: CASSQDTRLAGVTDTQYF.

This clone has only one observation. The CDR3 is CASSFDRETEAFF. In DNA form, the CDR3 reads TGTGCCAGCAGTTTCGACAGGGAGACTGAAGCTTTCTTT. The chain has TRBV27 and TRBJ1-1; TRBD1 matches at 7 bases. The CDR3 is 13 amino acids. CDR1 MNHEY and CDR2 SMNVEV come from the germline V gene (reference sequence). V dropped 3 bases and J dropped 5; count of bases not matched to a gene: 3.

In its sample, this clone was seen a few times. The chain employs TRBV2 and TRBJ1-1, with 8 bases aligning to TRBD1. J was trimmed by 0 bases and V by 4 bases; bases with no gene match: 4. The CDR3 has 15 residues. From germline, CDR1 is SNHLY and CDR2 FYNNEI. CDR3 loop: CASSVDRVVNTEAFF. CDR3 sequence (DNA): TGTGCCAGCAGTGTGGACAGGGTCGTGAACACTGAAGCTTTCTTT.

V usage is TRBV12-3 or TRBV12-4 and J usage is TRBJ1-1; no clear D gene. This CDR3 contains 11 residues. Trimming removed 2 bases at V and 6 bases at J, with 4 bases between. The CDR3 is CASSLQSEAFF. For the CDR3, the DNA is TGTGCCAGCAGTTTACAATCTGAAGCTTTCTTT.

The V and J genes are TRBV5-1 and TRBJ1-1, with TRBD1 identical over 7 bases. In germline, CDR1 is SGHRS, CDR2 YFSETQ. This CDR3 comprises 14 residues. V trimming: 7 bases; J trimming: 1 base; junction bases outside the gene matches: 7. CDR3 DNA: TGCGCCAGCCGAAGGGACAGCCAGAACACTGAAGCTTTCTTT. It codes for CASRRDSQNTEAFF.

Points on this clone: In the same sample, other DNA sequences code for this CDR3. The chain is built from TRBV28 and TRBJ1-5; D not resolved. The CDR3 consists of 12 residues. Germline V lookup: CDR1 MDHEN, CDR2 SYDVKM. Trimming took 5 bases from V and 6 from J, leaving 8 bases between them. The CDR3 DNA follows: TGTGCCAGCAGTCTTAACAGTCAGCCCCAGCATTTT. Encoded protein: CASSLNSQPQHF.